This T cell receptor (beta chain) was found in a study of blood T cell repertoires in COVID-19. About the research overall: PBMCs, B-cell-depleted T cells, or T cells provided the cDNA or gDNA that made up the material.

V trimming: 4 bases; J trimming: 8 bases; junction bases outside the gene matches: 8. From germline, CDR1 is SGHNT and CDR2 YYREEE (reference sequence). The CDR3 runs 14 residues. Profiling relied on immunoSEQ multiplex PCR, and the TCRdb table lists in-frame clones only, not all of them. The table includes some 140,000 clones, 65% to 90% detected once. The clonotype comes from a woman aged 60-70 years with COVID-19, enrolled during active disease. The chain recombines TRBV5-4 with TRBJ2-1, with 8 bases lining up with TRBD1. The specimen was peripheral blood. This CDR3 is CASSRQGARDEQFF. DNA of the CDR3: TGTGCCAGCAGCCGTCAGGGGGCGAGGGATGAGCAGTTCTTC.